The clone carrying this T cell receptor (beta chain) was detected once. Seattle-derived patients entered the study during active infection and were followed longitudinally. Per the germline V gene, CDR1 is SGHRS and CDR2 is YFSETQ. The CDR3 sequence is 15 residues long. The J segment lost 4 bases and the V segment lost 4 bases, leaving 6 bases of the junction unmatched. Here immunoSEQ multiplex PCR was the method, and the copy in TCRdb shows in-frame clones only, minus some. This table holds approximately 500,000 clones, 70% to 90% found once. The entry originates in a study of blood T cell repertoires in COVID-19.

The specimen was peripheral blood. The chain links TRBV5-1 to TRBJ2-1, with 9 positions matching TRBD2. The TCR originated in a woman aged 45-65 years with COVID-19, enrolled during active disease. CDR3 region: CASSVLAGLYNEQFF. The CDR3 DNA reads TGCGCCAGCAGCGTGCTAGCGGGGCTTTACAATGAGCAGTTCTTC.